This paragraph covers one TCR beta chain sequence. The data originate from a study of blood T cell repertoires in COVID-19. Profiling relied on immunoSEQ multiplex PCR, and the TCRdb table lists in-frame clones only, not all of them. The sample carries about 300,000 clones, about 87% recorded once. The germline gives CDR1 SEHNR, CDR2 FQNEAQ (reference sequence). With 4 bases removed from V and 7 bases from J, the gap between germline ends came to 11 bases. This CDR3 spans 12 amino acids. This receptor was obtained from a man aged 70 or older with acute or convalescent COVID-19. The sequenced material came from peripheral blood. This chain joins TRBV7-9 and TRBJ2-7; D perhaps matches TRBD1 (5 bases). CDR3 DNA sequence: TGTGCCAGCAGCTCTGCAGGGCAAGAGCAGTACTTC. Protein sequence: CASSSAGQEQYF.